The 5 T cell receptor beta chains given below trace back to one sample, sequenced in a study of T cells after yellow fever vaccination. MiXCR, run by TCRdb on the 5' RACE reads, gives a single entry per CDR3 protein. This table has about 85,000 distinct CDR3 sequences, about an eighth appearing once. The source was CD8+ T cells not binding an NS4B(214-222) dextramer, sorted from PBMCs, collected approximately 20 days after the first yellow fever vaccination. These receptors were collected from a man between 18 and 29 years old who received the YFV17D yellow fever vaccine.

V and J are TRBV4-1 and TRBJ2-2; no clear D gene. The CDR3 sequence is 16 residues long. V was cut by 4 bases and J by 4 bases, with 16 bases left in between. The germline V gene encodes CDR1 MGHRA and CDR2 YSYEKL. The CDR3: CASSLARTGSTGELFF. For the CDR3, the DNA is TGCGCCAGCAGCCTCGCCCGGACGGGCTCCACCGGGGAGCTGTTTTTT.

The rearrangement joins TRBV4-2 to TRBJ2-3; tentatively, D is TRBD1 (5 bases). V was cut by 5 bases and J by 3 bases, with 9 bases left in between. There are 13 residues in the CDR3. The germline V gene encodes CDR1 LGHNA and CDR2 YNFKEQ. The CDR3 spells CASSDRATDTQYF. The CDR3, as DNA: TGTGCCAGCAGCGACAGAGCAACAGATACGCAGTATTTT.

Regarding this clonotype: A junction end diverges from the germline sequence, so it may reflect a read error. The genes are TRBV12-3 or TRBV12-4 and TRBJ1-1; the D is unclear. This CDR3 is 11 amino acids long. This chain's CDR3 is CASSLGGPPKF. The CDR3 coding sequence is TGTGCCAGCAGTTTAGGAGGCCCTCCCAAGTTT.

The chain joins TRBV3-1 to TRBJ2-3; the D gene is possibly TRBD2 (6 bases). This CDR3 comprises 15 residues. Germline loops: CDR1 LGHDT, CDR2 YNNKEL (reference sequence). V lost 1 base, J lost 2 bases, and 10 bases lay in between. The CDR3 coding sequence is TGTGCCAGCAGCCAAGGGGACTCCTACACAGATACGCAGTATTTT. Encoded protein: CASSQGDSYTDTQYF.

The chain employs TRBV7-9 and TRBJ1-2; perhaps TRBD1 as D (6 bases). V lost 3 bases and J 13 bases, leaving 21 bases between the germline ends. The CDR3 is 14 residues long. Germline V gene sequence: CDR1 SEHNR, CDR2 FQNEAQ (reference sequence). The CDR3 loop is CASSLSDSRSGGTF. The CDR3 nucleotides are TGTGCCAGCAGCTTGTCGGACAGCCGCTCCGGTGGCACCTTC.